The 26 T cell receptor beta chains below all came from one sample that was sequenced in a study of cytotoxic CD8 clonotypes in ibrutinib-treated CLL. TCRdb's table, derived via immunoSEQ multiplex PCR, lists solely in-frame clones and lacks some. The repertoire has more than 200,000 clones, 60% to 75% of them found once; the top ten carry 15%. The sample here was PBMCs, taken after 24 months of ibrutinib treatment. The receptor source for this set is a human donor with chronic lymphocytic leukemia.

The gene calls are TRBV11-2 and TRBJ2-7; D may be TRBD2 (6 bases). In germline, CDR1 is SGHAT, CDR2 FQNNGV. V shed 5 bases and J shed 3 bases, with 14 bases lying between them. This CDR3 is 14 amino acids long. The CDR3 sequence: CASSEPTGVYEQYF. The CDR3 DNA reads TGTGCCAGCAGCGAACCCACGGGGGTCTACGAGCAGTACTTC.

This clone appeared a few times. The chain couples TRBV6-6 to TRBJ2-7; 11 nucleotides agree with TRBD2. The CDR3 runs to 14 residues. The germline CDR1 and CDR2 sequences are MNHNY and SVGAGI (reference sequence). V lost 3 bases, J lost 6 bases, and 4 bases stayed unmatched. DNA of the CDR3: TGTGCCAGCAGTTATGGACTAGCGGGTACCGAGCAGTACTTC. Protein sequence: CASSYGLAGTEQYF.

This clone was observed a few times. In the same sample, other DNA sequences code for this CDR3. The rearrangement links TRBV7-2 to TRBJ2-1, with 10 nucleotides matching TRBD2. Germline V gives CDR1 SGHTA, CDR2 FQGNSA. J was trimmed by 4 bases and V by 5 bases; bases with no gene match: 5. The CDR3 has 15 amino acids. CDR3 coding DNA: TGTGCCAGCAGCCCGGGGACTAGCGTTTACAATGAGCAGTTCTTC. Amino acid sequence: CASSPGTSVYNEQFF.

This chain links TRBV7-2 with TRBJ2-1; D may match TRBD1 or TRBD2 (5 bases each). This CDR3 is built from 13 residues. The germline V and J ends were trimmed by 6 bases and 3 bases, with 9 bases remaining between them. From germline, CDR1 is SGHTA and CDR2 FQGNSA. CDR3 coding DNA: TGTGCCAGCAGGAGCGGACACTACAATGAGCAGTTCTTC. Amino acid sequence: CASRSGHYNEQFF.

The CDR3 loop reads CASSLKAGRYEQYF. In DNA, the CDR3 is TGTGCCAGCAGTTTAAAAGCAGGACGCTACGAGCAGTACTTC. The chain carries TRBV28 and TRBJ2-7; D gene ambiguous. The CDR3 length is 14 residues. V was pared by 2 bases and J by 3 bases, with 11 bases between. Germline values: CDR1 MDHEN, CDR2 SYDVKM.

The chain combines TRBV7-2 with TRBJ2-1; no clear D gene. The CDR3 covers 19 residues. The germline V and J ends were trimmed by 4 bases and 0 bases, with 22 bases remaining between them. The germline V gene encodes CDR1 SGHTA and CDR2 FQGNSA. The CDR3 spells CASSSAIEPLIPSYNEQFF. DNA of the CDR3: TGTGCCAGCAGCTCCGCAATCGAGCCCCTTATCCCCTCCTACAATGAGCAGTTCTTC.

The rearrangement joins TRBV4-2 to TRBJ2-1; 7 bases align to TRBD2. Trimming at V came to 1 base and at J to 14 bases, leaving 5 bases not matched to a gene. Germline CDR1 reads LGHNA; CDR2 reads YNFKEQ. The CDR3 has 12 amino acids. Written as DNA, the CDR3 is TGTGCCAGCAGCCAAGTACAGCGGGAAAAGTTCTTC. This sequence encodes CASSQVQREKFF.

The V and J genes are TRBV9 and TRBJ2-4, with D hard to call. Trimming cost V 3 bases and J 2 bases, with 12 bases left between them. The CDR3 is made up of 15 amino acids. Per the germline V gene, CDR1 is SGDLS and CDR2 is YYNGEE. The CDR3 region has the DNA TGTGCCAGCAGCGATCCCCTGTCGACCAAAAACATTCAGTACTTC. Translated, it gives CASSDPLSTKNIQYF. Supplemented by reference TRBV9 and TRBJ2-4, the full variable domain reads DSGVTQTPKHLITATGQRVTLRCSPRSGDLSVYWYQQSLDQGLQFLIQYYNGEERAKGNILERFSAQQFPDLHSELNLSSLELGDSALYFCASSDPLSTKNIQYFGAGTRLSVL.

Only a few counts were recorded for this clone. The CDR3 sequence: CASSPEERDTQYF. The CDR3 region has the DNA TGTGCCAGCTCACCAGAGGAGCGGGATACGCAGTATTTT. The chain uses TRBV18 and TRBJ2-3; D might be TRBD2 (5 bases). The CDR3 runs to 13 residues. Trimming pared 2 bases from V and 6 bases from J, leaving 9 bases between. Germline lookup yields CDR1 KGHSH and CDR2 LQKENI. The whole variable domain, filled in from reference TRBV18 and TRBJ2-3, reads NAGVMQNPRHLVRRRGQEARLRCSPMKGHSHVYWYRQLPEEGLKFMVYLQKENIIDESGMPKERFSAEFPKEGPSILRIQQVVRGDSAAYFCASSPEERDTQYFGPGTRLTVL.

The rearrangement links TRBV15 to TRBJ2-6; D may correspond to TRBD1 or TRBD2 (7 bases each). There are 19 residues in the CDR3. Germline CDR1 reads LNHNV; CDR2 reads YYDKDF (reference sequence). The V gene lost 4 bases and the J gene lost 0 bases, with 19 bases spanning the gap. The CDR3 is CATSTLGGTAISGANVLTF. In nucleotides, the CDR3 is TGTGCCACCAGCACCCTGGGGGGGACAGCTATCTCTGGGGCCAACGTCCTGACTTTC.

V gene TRBV7-9 combines with J gene TRBJ1-5; 9 bases match TRBD1. This CDR3 contains 14 residues. J was trimmed by 7 bases and V by 4 bases; bases with no gene match: 5. Germline V CDR1 and CDR2: SEHNR, FQNEAQ (reference sequence). The DNA for the CDR3 is TGTGCCAGCAGCTCTACAGGGGGCCGCCAGCCCCAGCATTTT. This codes for CASSSTGGRQPQHF. Full variable domain (outside the CDR3, taken from reference TRBV7-9 and TRBJ1-5): DTGVSQNPRHKITKRGQNVTFRCDPISEHNRLYWYRQTLGQGPEFLTYFQNEAQLEKSRLLSDRFSAERPKGSFSTLEIQRTEQGDSAMYLCASSSTGGRQPQHFGDGTRLSIL.

V is TRBV15 and J is TRBJ2-3; maybe TRBD1 (5 bases). The CDR3 sequence is 16 residues long. Trimming took 4 bases from V and 1 from J, leaving 15 bases between them. CDR1 LNHNV and CDR2 YYDKDF come from the germline V gene (reference sequence). CDR3 nucleotides: TGTGCCACCAGCACCGTTCAGGGCCTCGGCACAGATACGCAGTATTTT. Amino acids: CATSTVQGLGTDTQYF.

V and J are TRBV13 and TRBJ2-4; D tentatively fits TRBD1 or TRBD2 (5 bases each). CDR1 and CDR2 from the germline V gene are PRHDT and FYEKMQ (reference sequence). The CDR3 has 15 amino acids. With 4 bases removed from V and 0 bases from J, the gap between germline ends came to 10 bases. The DNA for the CDR3 is TGTGCCAGCAGCTGGATGGGGGAAGCCAAAAACATTCAGTACTTC. Translated, it gives CASSWMGEAKNIQYF.

The chain combines TRBV29-1 with TRBJ2-5, with TRBD1 matching over 10 bases. The length of the CDR3 is 13 residues. CDR1 is SQVTM, CDR2 ANQGSEA, per germline. Losses at the gene ends were 6 bases for V and 5 bases for J; bases not matched to a gene: 6. This CDR3 reads CSVDRDRGETQYF. CDR3 nucleotide sequence: TGCAGCGTGGACCGGGACAGGGGCGAGACCCAGTACTTC.

The V and J genes are TRBV4-3 and TRBJ1-5; TRBD1 might be the D (5 bases). Looked up from germline, CDR1 is LGHNA and CDR2 is YSLEER. The V and J ends lost 0 bases and 6 bases respectively, with 12 bases between them. The CDR3 contains 15 residues. The CDR3 DNA sequence: TGCGCCAGCAGCCAAGATGGGGGGGTGGGTCAGCCCCAGCATTTT. This encodes CASSQDGGVGQPQHF.

This clone came up a few times. CDR3: CSVGTGGSYEQYF. CDR3 sequence (DNA): TGCAGCGTCGGAACAGGGGGCTCCTACGAGCAGTACTTC. The chain links TRBV29-1 to TRBJ2-7; TRBD1 matches 8 bases. The CDR3 consists of 13 residues. Germline V gene data show CDR1 as SQVTM and CDR2 as ANQGSEA. Trimming took 6 bases from V and 0 from J; bases not matched to a gene: 4.

The J gene is TRBJ1-5, the V gene TRBV2; D gene ambiguous. With 6 bases removed from V and 0 bases from J, the gap between germline ends came to 3 bases. Germline CDR1 SNHLY, CDR2 FYNNEI. CDR3 length: 12 residues. In DNA, the CDR3 is TGTGCCAGCAGGTCTAGCAATCAGCCCCAGCATTTT. This codes for CASRSSNQPQHF.

This clone appeared a single time. The V gene is TRBV5-1, the J gene TRBJ2-1, with TRBD1 matching over 7 bases. The V segment lost 2 bases and the J segment 9 bases; nucleotides outside the gene matches: 5. Germline lookup yields CDR1 SGHRS and CDR2 YFSETQ. CDR3 length: 13 residues. This chain's CDR3 is CASSLGQAGEQFF. The CDR3 DNA reads TGCGCCAGCAGCTTAGGACAGGCGGGTGAGCAGTTCTTC.

V and J are TRBV27 and TRBJ2-2; D perhaps matches TRBD2 (7 bases). CDR3 length: 15 amino acids. Germline V lookup: CDR1 MNHEY, CDR2 SMNVEV (reference sequence). V lost 2 bases and J 5 bases, leaving 12 bases between the germline ends. DNA of the CDR3: TGTGCCAGCAGTTTAAAACAGGGAGGGACCGGGGAGCTGTTTTTT. As protein: CASSLKQGGTGELFF.

The genes are TRBV5-1 and TRBJ2-7; the D is unclear. Germline values: CDR1 SGHRS, CDR2 YFSETQ. CDR3 size: 15 residues. The germline V and J ends were trimmed by 0 bases and 0 bases, with 10 bases remaining between them. CDR3 nucleotides: TGCGCCAGCAGCTTGGGACCGGGTTTCTCCTACGAGCAGTACTTC. Amino acids: CASSLGPGFSYEQYF.

This clone came up once. The chain uses TRBV27 and TRBJ2-1; 7 positions match TRBD1. Germline V gene data show CDR1 as MNHEY and CDR2 as SMNVEV (reference sequence). The CDR3 runs 15 residues. Trimming at V came to 6 bases and at J to 7 bases, leaving 12 bases not matched to a gene. The CDR3 DNA follows: TGTGCCAGCAGCAACGTGAGGGGGCTATGGAATGAGCAGTTCTTC. Its translation: CASSNVRGLWNEQFF.

The chain links TRBV28 to TRBJ1-4; tentatively, D is TRBD1 (5 bases). Germline-derived CDR1 and CDR2 are MDHEN and SYDVKM. Trimming cost V 3 bases and J 6 bases, with 11 bases left between them. The CDR3 is 14 amino acids. CDR3 amino acids: CASSFGGFYEKLFF. CDR3 nucleotides: TGTGCCAGCAGTTTCGGGGGATTCTATGAAAAACTGTTTTTT. Filled out from reference TRBV28 and TRBJ1-4, the complete variable domain reads DVKVTQSSRYLVKRTGEKVFLECVQDMDHENMFWYRQDPGLGLRLIYFSYDVKMKEKGDIPEGYSVSREKKERFSLILESASTNQTSMYLCASSFGGFYEKLFFGSGTQLSVL.

The rearrangement uses TRBV27 and TRBJ1-1, with 11 bases lining up with TRBD1. After removal of 6 bases from V and 3 bases from J, the junction contained 15 bases not matched to a gene. CDR3 length equals 18 residues. Germline V gene lookup returns CDR1 MNHEY and CDR2 SMNVEV (reference sequence). CDR3 sequence: CASSRGRDRGVGDTEAFF. The CDR3 DNA reads TGTGCCAGCAGCCGCGGCCGGGACAGGGGGGTTGGGGACACTGAAGCTTTCTTT.

This chain joins TRBV28 and TRBJ2-7; 9 bases are shared with TRBD1. Looked up from germline, CDR1 is MDHEN and CDR2 is SYDVKM. CDR3 length equals 13 residues. The trim removed 6 bases at V and 3 bases at J, leaving 3 bases unmatched. The CDR3 DNA sequence: TGTGCCAGCAGGACAGGGGGTTACTACGAGCAGTACTTC. It is translated as CASRTGGYYEQYF.

The chain is built from TRBV19 and TRBJ1-3; D gene unclear. Trimming took 5 bases from V and 4 from J, leaving 15 bases between them. The CDR3 is made up of 15 amino acids. Germline-derived CDR1 and CDR2 are LNHDA and SQIVND (reference sequence). CDR3 sequence reads: CASSLRSNSGNTIYF. As DNA, the CDR3 is TGTGCCAGTAGTCTACGTTCCAATTCCGGAAACACCATATATTTT.

This clone was seen a few times. The V and J genes are TRBV4-2 and TRBJ2-5; D not certain. Trimming shortened V by 1 base and J by 5 bases, and 8 bases separated the two germline ends. This CDR3 is 13 amino acids long. Germline CDR1 and CDR2: LGHNA and YNFKEQ. For the CDR3, the DNA is TGTGCCAGCAGCCAAGGCGAAGGGGAGACCCAGTACTTC. This gives the protein CASSQGEGETQYF.